Listed below are T cell receptor beta chains from one sample, sequenced in a study of T cell repertoires in cytomegalovirus infection. TCRdb reprocessed the reads with MiXCR, giving one entry per CDR3 protein. The sample lists some 680,000 distinct CDR3 sequences, about a third seen once, with under 3% in the top ten. Material for sequencing was PBMCs. The receptors were gathered from a human donor in good health (CMV status not recorded). Some clones in this sample may be carry-over from other donors' samples. CDR3s include the opening cysteine and the closing phenylalanine or tryptophan. The D gene is left open where the match is weak. Rows may omit the clone size; those that give it use once, few, many or a size class.

D gene	clone size	V gene	J gene	CDR3 protein	CDR3 DNA
.	few	TRBV11-3	TRBJ1-1	CASSSEWGTEAFF	TGTGCCAGCAGCTCAGAGTGGGGGACTGAAGCTTTCTTT
TRBD1	many	TRBV7-6	TRBJ2-7	CASSWGQSYEQYF	TGTGCCAGCAGCTGGGGACAGTCCTACGAGCAGTACTTC
TRBD1	many	TRBV6-1	TRBJ2-1	CASSEETGQGGNEQFF	TGTGCCAGCAGTGAAGAGACGGGACAGGGAGGAAATGAGCAGTTCTTC
.	.	TRBV4-2	TRBJ2-7	CASSQNPGHTYEQYF	TGTGCCAGCAGCCAAAACCCTGGCCACACCTACGAGCAGTACTTC
.	.	TRBV11-2	TRBJ1-6	CASSFSGSNSPLHF	TGTGCCAGCAGCTTTTCAGGGAGTAATTCACCCCTCCACTTT
TRBD2	.	TRBV7-9	TRBJ2-7	CASSPPKGVSGGLYF	TGTGCCAGCAGCCCGCCCAAGGGGGTCAGCGGGGGGTTGTACTTC
TRBD1	.	TRBV28	TRBJ1-5	CASSGQGYGFQPQHF	TGTGCCAGCAGTGGACAGGGTTACGGGTTTCAGCCCCAGCATTTT
TRBD1	.	TRBV5-1	TRBJ2-5	CASNRQGARETQYF	TGCGCCAGCAACCGACAGGGGGCTCGTGAGACCCAGTACTTC
.	once	TRBV11-2	TRBJ1-1	CARSFKMNTEAFF	TGTGCCCGCAGCTTCAAGATGAACACGGAAGCTTTCTTT
.	.	TRBV7-9	TRBJ1-6	CASSSGRENSPLHF	TGTGCCAGCAGCTCGGGACGTGAAAATTCACCCCTCCACTTT
.	.	TRBV30	TRBJ1-2	CAWSPQGFYGYTF	TGTGCCTGGAGTCCCCAGGGGTTTTATGGCTACACCTTC
.	.	TRBV14	TRBJ1-1	CASSQDWGMGSEAFF	TGTGCCAGCAGCCAAGACTGGGGGATGGGGAGTGAAGCTTTCTTT
.	few	TRBV5-4	TRBJ1-1	CASNYGQRNTEAFF	TGTGCCAGCAACTACGGACAGCGGAACACTGAAGCTTTCTTT
.	.	TRBV5-4	TRBJ1-3	CASSLDGPHSGNTLYF	TGTGCCAGCAGCTTGGATGGCCCTCACTCTGGAAACACCCTATATTTT
.	.	TRBV10-3	TRBJ2-7	CDISAGYEQYF	TGTGACATCAGTGCCGGGTACGAGCAGTACTTC
.	.	TRBV6-2/TRBV6-3	TRBJ2-7	CASTELYSYEQYF	TGTGCCAGCACCGAACTATACTCCTACGAGCAGTACTTC
.	.	TRBV6-2/TRBV6-3	TRBJ2-1	CASSYGGGPPNEPFF	TGTGCCAGCAGTTATGGGGGGGGGCCGCCCAATGAGCCGTTCTTC
TRBD1	.	TRBV6-2/TRBV6-3	TRBJ1-2	CASTETGRANYVYTF	TGTGCCAGCACCGAGACAGGGCGAGCTAACTATGTCTACACCTTC
TRBD1	few	TRBV5-6	TRBJ1-6	CASSTTGTGNSPLHF	TGTGCCAGCAGCACAACCGGGACAGGGAATTCACCCCTCCACTTT
.	once	TRBV7-2	TRBJ2-7	CARRGLNGAGDSYEPYF	TGTGCCAGAAGGGGGTTAAACGGGGCGGGGGACTCCTACGAGCCGTACTTC
.	few	TRBV19	TRBJ1-1	CASSVGGDAAFF	TGTGCCAGTAGTGTAGGGGGGGATGCGGCTTTCTTT
.	few	TRBV11-2	TRBJ2-2	CASSLVATVTNTGELFF	TGTGCCAGCAGCTTAGTCGCCACGGTTACCAACACCGGGGAGCTGTTTTTT
.	.	TRBV19	TRBJ1-5	CASNDRGLDQPQHF	TGTGCCAGTAATGATCGGGGTTTGGATCAGCCCCAGCATTTT
.	few	TRBV4-1	TRBJ1-4	CASSQVARKGLFF	TGCGCCAGCAGCCAAGTAGCCAGGAAGGGACTGTTTTTT
.	many	TRBV7-6	TRBJ2-3	CASSLTGALTDTQYF	TGTGCCAGCAGCTTGACAGGAGCCTTGACAGATACGCAGTATTTT
.	few	TRBV7-8	TRBJ1-2	CASSLKGDSYYGYTF	TGTGCCAGCAGCTTAAAGGGAGATTCGTACTATGGCTACACCTTC
.	once	TRBV11-2	TRBJ2-5	CASTATRDTQYF	TGTGCCAGCACCGCAACCCGGGATACCCAGTACTTC
TRBD1	few	TRBV12-3/TRBV12-4	TRBJ1-2	CASKTGTGIPRNYGYTF	TGTGCCAGCAAAACCGGGACAGGAATTCCGCGAAACTATGGCTACACCTTC
TRBD2	few	TRBV20-1	TRBJ2-5	CSAARGTSGGTNHPPETQYF	TGCAGTGCAGCCCGCGGGACTAGCGGGGGGACCAACCACCCGCCCGAGACCCAGTACTTC
.	few	TRBV7-4	TRBJ2-2	CASSLVLSTDFTGELFF	TGTGCCAGCAGCTTAGTATTGTCGACTGATTTCACCGGGGAGCTGTTTTTT
TRBD2	.	TRBV20-1	TRBJ2-2	CSARSRLAGGTGELFF	TGCAGTGCTAGAAGTCGCCTAGCGGGAGGTACCGGGGAGCTGTTTTTT
.	few	TRBV2	TRBJ1-1	CASRDSRLNTEAFF	TGTGCCAGCCGAGATAGCAGACTGAACACTGAAGCTTTCTTT
.	.	TRBV12-3/TRBV12-4	TRBJ2-5	CASSNRLETQYF	TGTGCCAGCAGCAACCGTTTGGAGACCCAGTACTTC
TRBD2	.	TRBV12-5	TRBJ2-3	CASGLVELAGVTDTQYF	TGTGCTAGTGGTTTGGTTGAGCTAGCGGGGGTGACAGATACGCAGTATTTT
TRBD2	.	TRBV28	TRBJ2-3	CASSYGRGTDTQYF	TGTGCCAGCAGTTACGGGAGGGGCACAGATACGCAGTATTTT
TRBD2	few	TRBV19	TRBJ2-1	CASSRPRGTSGGGLYNEQFF	TGTGCCAGTAGTCGCCCACGCGGGACTAGCGGGGGGGGACTCTACAATGAGCAGTTCTTC
.	.	TRBV7-8	TRBJ1-5	CASSLGSGPQPQHF	TGTGCCAGCAGCTTAGGGTCAGGGCCCCAGCCCCAGCATTTT
TRBD1	few	TRBV7-6	TRBJ1-3	CASSLAQSGQSGNTIYF	TGTGCCAGCAGCTTAGCGCAGTCGGGACAGTCTGGAAACACCATATATTTT
TRBD1	.	TRBV20-1	TRBJ2-2	CSASNDRGSVKDTGELFF	TGCAGTGCTAGTAATGACAGGGGGTCCGTAAAGGACACCGGGGAGCTGTTTTTT
.	few	TRBV28	TRBJ2-2	CASSAIRERNTGELFF	TGTGCCAGCAGTGCGATCAGGGAAAGGAACACCGGGGAGCTGTTTTTT
.	.	TRBV20-1	TRBJ1-1	CSASNPGQTNTEAFF	TGCAGTGCTAGTAACCCTGGGCAGACGAACACTGAAGCTTTCTTT
.	few	TRBV7-7	TRBJ2-1	CASSSGFFGDEQFF	TGTGCTAGCAGCTCGGGCTTCTTTGGCGATGAGCAGTTCTTC
.	few	TRBV12-3/TRBV12-4	TRBJ2-2	CASSSQGRVTGELFF	TGTGCCAGCAGTTCACAGGGTCGTGTCACCGGGGAGCTGTTTTTT
TRBD2	.	TRBV5-5	TRBJ2-3	CASSSTLLLAGPLDTQYF	TGTGCCAGCAGCTCCACTCTTTTACTAGCGGGCCCTCTAGATACGCAGTATTTT
.	many	TRBV7-2	TRBJ2-7	CASTSWGGVTYEQYF	TGTGCCAGCACCTCCTGGGGCGGGGTAACCTACGAGCAGTACTTC
TRBD1	.	TRBV28	TRBJ1-6	CASFPERLGQGYSPLHF	TGTGCCAGCTTTCCCGAGCGTCTGGGACAGGGATATTCACCCCTCCACTTT
.	.	TRBV24-1	TRBJ2-2	CATGGYDTGELFF	TGTGCCACCGGGGGCTACGACACCGGGGAGCTGTTTTTT
.	few	TRBV7-3	TRBJ2-4	CASSRTGGGAKNIQYF	TGTGCCAGCAGCAGAACTGGCGGGGGCGCCAAAAACATTCAGTACTTC
.	many	TRBV7-2	TRBJ1-1	CASSFPRAGGTEAFF	TGTGCCAGCAGCTTCCCCAGGGCGGGGGGGACTGAAGCTTTCTTT
TRBD1	few	TRBV4-1	TRBJ1-1	CASSRQGSKVVGEAFF	TGCGCCAGCAGCCGACAGGGATCTAAAGTAGTCGGTGAAGCTTTCTTT
.	few	TRBV6-5	TRBJ2-6	CASRFLSSGANVLTF	TGTGCCAGCAGGTTTCTTTCCTCTGGGGCCAACGTCCTGACTTTC